This T cell receptor beta chain was retrieved from a study of blood T cell repertoires in COVID-19. Study at large: Acute and convalescent COVID-19 samples came from the United States, Italy and Spain. T cells, B-cell-depleted T cells, or PBMCs supplied cDNA or gDNA.

As handled by the study authors: Reference gene primer amplification gave estimated nucleated cell counts. Measured with immunoSEQ multiplex PCR; TCRdb has only the in-frame clones, and not every one. That table furnishes V, J and clone size, whereas the DNA furnished D and trimming. The table shows approximately 32,000 clones, with approximately 90% occurring only once. Germline CDR1 and CDR2: SGHTS and YDEGEE. The CDR3 sequence is 15 residues long. V shed 2 bases and J shed 7 bases, with 15 bases lying between them. In this sample, this clone turned up once. This clonotype was sampled from a man in his sixties with acute or convalescent COVID-19. The rearrangement links TRBV5-8 to TRBJ1-4; D is perhaps TRBD1 (6 bases). The sample consisted of peripheral blood. CDR3 sequence reads: CASSLRGALGEKLFF. The CDR3 DNA is TGTGCCAGCAGCTTACGGGGGGCGCTCGGTGAAAAACTGTTTTTT.